Sequencing of this TCR beta chain was carried out in a study of control samples from healthy donors and cancer patients. The CDR3 length is 17 residues. V was trimmed by 0 bases and J by 5 bases, leaving 17 bases between them. CDR1 and CDR2 from the germline V gene are LNHNV and YYDKDF (reference sequence). Sequencing was performed with immunoSEQ multiplex PCR; in TCRdb, only in-frame clones are kept and a portion is missing. This repertoire shows around 80,000 clones, about 88% found once; its top ten account for around 5.7%. The sequence derives from a woman aged 45-65 years in good health. The material sequenced was blood. This sequence joins TRBV15 and TRBJ1-5; the D is unclear. CDR3 nucleotide sequence: TGTGCCACCAGCAGAGATCTCAATTTGGCAGTCGATCAGCCCCAGCATTTT. Protein product: CATSRDLNLAVDQPQHF.